This T cell receptor (beta chain) was identified during a study of technical replicates of blood from several donors. Trimming removed 3 bases at V and 0 bases at J, with 12 bases between. The length of the CDR3 is 17 residues. The germline CDR1 and CDR2 sequences are ENHRY and SYGVKD. Measured with immunoSEQ multiplex PCR; TCRdb has only the in-frame clones, and not every one. The sample contains roughly 87,000 clones, around 96% of which appear only once. This clonotype originated in a human donor in good health. The specimen was T cells isolated from PBMCs. This chain links TRBV10-3 with TRBJ2-6; D possibly corresponds to TRBD2 (5 bases). CDR3 protein: CAISDEGGISGANVLTF. The CDR3 bases are TGTGCCATCAGTGACGAGGGTGGGATCTCTGGGGCCAACGTCCTGACTTTC.